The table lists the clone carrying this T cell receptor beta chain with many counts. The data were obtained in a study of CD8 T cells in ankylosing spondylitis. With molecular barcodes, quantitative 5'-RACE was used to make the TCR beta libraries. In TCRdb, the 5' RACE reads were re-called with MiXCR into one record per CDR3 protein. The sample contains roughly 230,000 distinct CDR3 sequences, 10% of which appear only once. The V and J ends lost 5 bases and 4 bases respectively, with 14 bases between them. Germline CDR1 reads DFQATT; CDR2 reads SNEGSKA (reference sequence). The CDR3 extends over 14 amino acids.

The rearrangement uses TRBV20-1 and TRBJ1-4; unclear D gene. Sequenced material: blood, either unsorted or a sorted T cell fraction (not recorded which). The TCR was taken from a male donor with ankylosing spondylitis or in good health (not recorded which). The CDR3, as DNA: TGCAGTGCTCCTCAGACCGGGATTAATGAAAAACTGTTTTTT. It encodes CSAPQTGINEKLFF.